These 3 T cell receptor beta chains were all obtained from the same sample, sequenced in a study of blood T cell repertoires in COVID-19. The table came from immunoSEQ multiplex PCR; TCRdb's copy has only in-frame clones and leaves some out. In the table there are approximately 190,000 clones, about 84% of which are singletons. Sequencing was carried out using peripheral blood. The receptors derive from a woman between 25 and 40 years old with acute or convalescent COVID-19.

This chain links TRBV25-1 with TRBJ2-7; 12 positions agree with TRBD2. V dropped 4 bases and J dropped 2; count of bases not matched to a gene: 9. The CDR3 is made up of 17 amino acids. Germline assignment: CDR1 MGHDK and CDR2 SYGVNS. The CDR3 reads CASSAPALAGGTYEQYF. DNA of the CDR3: TGTGCCAGCAGTGCCCCGGCGCTAGCGGGAGGGACCTACGAGCAGTACTTC.

The chain couples TRBV7-2 to TRBJ1-2, with D tentatively TRBD1 (5 bases). V was pared by 5 bases and J by 5 bases, with 12 bases between. This CDR3 has 13 residues. In germline, CDR1 is SGHTA, CDR2 FQGNSA. CDR3 residues: CASSPQGAYGYTF. The CDR3 nucleotides are TGTGCCAGCAGCCCCCAGGGCGCTTATGGCTACACCTTC. The variable domain in full, with the rest retrieved from reference TRBV7-2 and TRBJ1-2, is GAGVSQSPSNKVTEKGKDVELRCDPISGHTALYWYRQSLGQGLEFLIYFQGNSAPDKSGLPSDRFSAERTGGSVSTLTIQRTQQEDSAVYLCASSPQGAYGYTFGSGTRLTVV.

The V call is TRBV4-3, the J call TRBJ1-4; D unresolved. This CDR3 contains 15 residues. CDR1 is LGHNA, CDR2 YSLEER, per germline. Trimming took off 0 bases at V and 8 bases at J, with 13 bases between the two ends. As DNA, the CDR3 is TGCGCCAGCAGCCAAGATCGGAGGTCGTACGAAAAACTGTTTTTT. This encodes CASSQDRRSYEKLFF.